One and the same sample provided the 23 T cell receptor beta chains below, sequenced in a study. Via MiXCR, TCRdb re-called the RT-PCR reads, giving one row per CDR3 protein. The data hold about 680,000 distinct CDR3 sequences, with 14% observed a single time. The sequenced sample was memory CD4+ T cells from blood. The origin of the receptors is a female donor in good health, serving as a healthy control.

The sample holds a few counts of this clonotype. V gene TRBV4-3 combines with J gene TRBJ2-7; 8 nucleotides agree with TRBD2. Looked up from germline, CDR1 is LGHNA and CDR2 is YSLEER. V lost 1 base to trimming and J lost 1 base; unmatched junction nucleotides: 3. This CDR3 comprises 15 residues. DNA for the CDR3: TGCGCCAGCAGCCAAGGGGCTAGCGGGTCCTACGAGCAGTACTTC. It translates to CASSQGASGSYEQYF.

The gene calls are TRBV6-2 or TRBV6-3 and TRBJ2-1; TRBD2 matches 9 bases. Germline CDR1 is MNHEY and CDR2 is SVGEGT. J gave up 3 bases and V 2 bases, and 2 bases lay outside the gene matches. This CDR3 spans 15 amino acids. Here the CDR3 reads CASSYAGGRYNEQFF. CDR3 bases: TGTGCCAGCAGTTACGCGGGAGGGCGCTACAATGAGCAGTTCTTC.

This clonotype was recorded many times. The chain uses TRBV27 and TRBJ1-1; 8 nucleotides agree with TRBD1. This CDR3 region has 13 residues. After removal of 9 bases from V and 5 bases from J, the junction contained 8 bases not matched to a gene. Germline values: CDR1 MNHEY, CDR2 SMNVEV (reference sequence). DNA of the CDR3: TGTGCCAGTAGAACCACAGGGGGAACTGAAGCTTTCTTT. This gives the protein CASRTTGGTEAFF.

At least ten counts were recorded for this clonotype. V usage is TRBV5-1 and J usage is TRBJ1-5, with D possibly matching TRBD1 (5 bases). Germline CDR1 reads SGHRS; CDR2 reads YFSETQ. V lost 2 bases, J lost 5 bases, and 14 bases lay in between. The CDR3 length is 15 residues. The CDR3 is CASSLGLGDHQPQHF. CDR3 nucleotides: TGCGCCAGCAGCTTAGGGCTAGGGGACCATCAGCCCCAGCATTTT.

This clonotype was picked up a small number of times. The chain couples TRBV9 to TRBJ2-5, with 13 bases lining up with TRBD2. V trimming: 1 base; J trimming: 5 bases; junction bases outside the gene matches: 2. The CDR3 has 15 residues. From germline, CDR1 is SGDLS and CDR2 YYNGEE. This CDR3 is CASSVLLAGGETQYF. The CDR3 bases are TGTGCCAGCAGCGTACTACTAGCGGGAGGGGAGACCCAGTACTTC.

A word on this clonotype: A much bigger clone sits one base away, suggesting this may be a read error. The chain employs TRBV12-3 or TRBV12-4 and TRBJ2-1, with TRBD2 as a possible D gene (5 bases). V lost 8 bases, J lost 10 bases, and 15 bases lay in between. The CDR3 consists of 12 residues. The CDR3 sequence: CASQGSHYEQFF. The CDR3 nucleotides read TGTGCCAGCCAAGGGAGCCACTACGAGCAGTTCTTC.

The genes are TRBV28 and TRBJ2-7; D perhaps matches TRBD1 (6 bases). The V end lost 3 bases, the J end lost 3 bases, and 18 bases lay between the germline ends. The CDR3 sequence is 16 residues long. CDR1 MDHEN and CDR2 SYDVKM come from the germline V gene. The CDR3 region has the DNA TGTGCCAGCAGTTTCATCACGGGACATATGATCTACGAGCAGTACTTC. Translation gives CASSFITGHMIYEQYF.

The V and J genes are TRBV20-1 and TRBJ2-1; D may be TRBD1 (6 bases). Trimming took off 6 bases at V and 3 bases at J, with 27 bases between the two ends. In germline, CDR1 is DFQATT, CDR2 SNEGSKA (reference sequence). The CDR3 is made up of 18 amino acids. For the CDR3, the DNA is TGCAGTGCCCGACCCCCCATTAGGGGCAAGGGGGTCTACAATGAGCAGTTCTTC. It yields the protein CSARPPIRGKGVYNEQFF.

This clonotype turned up a few times. V is TRBV4-1 and J is TRBJ2-1; TRBD2 is a possible D gene (7 bases). CDR3 length: 14 residues. Trimming left V 0 bases short and J 15 bases short, with 18 bases between. The germline V gene encodes CDR1 MGHRA and CDR2 YSYEKL. CDR3 DNA sequence: TGCGCCAGCAGCCAAGATGCGGGGGCTGGTTATCCGTTCTTC. This gives the protein CASSQDAGAGYPFF.

CDR3 DNA: TGTGCCAGCAGCTTAAACGTGGGAAGGCCCTACAATGAGCAGTTCTTC. Residues: CASSLNVGRPYNEQFF. The chain carries TRBV7-3 and TRBJ2-1, with unresolved D. The CDR3 length is 16 residues. Germline V gene data show CDR1 as SGHTA and CDR2 as FQGTGA. V lost 1 base and J 2 bases, leaving 12 bases between the germline ends.

The chain recombines TRBV7-8 with TRBJ1-2; TRBD1 might be the D (6 bases). This CDR3 contains 16 residues. V was cut by 5 bases and J by 4 bases, with 20 bases left in between. The germline V gene encodes CDR1 SGHVS and CDR2 FQNEAQ. As DNA, the CDR3 is TGTGCCAGCAGCCCCCGACAGGAAGGGGCGGTCTATGGCTACACCTTC. Translated, it gives CASSPRQEGAVYGYTF.

Worth noting for this clonotype: An end of the junction does not agree with germline; a read error may underlie this. CDR3: CASSSRPISSTEELFF. CDR3 nucleotides: TGTGCCAGCAGTTCACGACCGATTTCTAGCACCGAGGAGCTGTTTTTT. The gene calls are TRBV28 and TRBJ2-2; tentative D call: TRBD2 (5 bases). Germline CDR1 reads MDHEN; CDR2 reads SYDVKM. This CDR3 spans 16 amino acids.

This clonotype appeared a few times. The chain combines TRBV6-2 or TRBV6-3 with TRBJ1-6; D remains unclear. This CDR3 is 14 amino acids long. Germline V gene lookup returns CDR1 MNHEY and CDR2 SVGEGT. Trimming stripped 8 bases from V and 9 bases from J, with 17 bases between. CDR3 DNA: TGTGCCAGCGGATTGTCCAATTCGATTTCACCCCTCCACTTT. This translates into CASGLSNSISPLHF.

The table lists this clonotype with a few counts. This chain uses TRBV20-1 with TRBJ1-5, with 10 nucleotides matching TRBD1. V was clipped by 6 bases and J by 4 bases; unmatched bases: 9. The germline CDR1 and CDR2 sequences are DFQATT and SNEGSKA (reference sequence). CDR3 length: 15 amino acids. The CDR3 bases are TGCAGTGCAAAATCGACAGGGGGCTGGAATCAGCCCCAGCATTTT. Amino acid sequence: CSAKSTGGWNQPQHF.

In this sample, this clonotype turned up many times. The V gene is TRBV12-3 or TRBV12-4, the J gene TRBJ1-1; possibly TRBD1 for D (6 bases). V lost 6 bases to trimming and J lost 0 bases, with 8 bases between them. The CDR3 consists of 13 residues. The CDR3 region is CASSDRLNTEAFF. CDR3 DNA: TGTGCCAGCAGCGACAGGTTGAACACTGAAGCTTTCTTT.

This clonotype occurred a few times. The chain uses TRBV18 and TRBJ1-1, with a tentative D call TRBD1 (6 bases). The CDR3 runs 15 residues. The germline V and J ends were trimmed by 1 base and 1 base, with 10 bases remaining between them. CDR1 and CDR2 (germline): KGHSH, LQKENI. The CDR3 region is CASSPLLGANTEAFF. The CDR3 region has the DNA TGTGCCAGCTCACCACTTCTGGGGGCGAACACTGAAGCTTTCTTT.

CDR3: CASSQVQGNEQYF. As DNA, the CDR3 is TGCGCCAGCAGCCAGGTGCAGGGAAACGAGCAGTACTTC. V usage is TRBV4-1 and J usage is TRBJ2-7, with D perhaps matching TRBD1 (5 bases). The CDR3 has 13 amino acids. Trimming removed 3 bases at V and 5 bases at J, with 11 bases between. Per the germline V gene, CDR1 is MGHRA and CDR2 is YSYEKL.

This clonotype was observed at least ten times. The gene calls are TRBV27 and TRBJ2-1, with 7 nucleotides matching TRBD2. Germline CDR1 MNHEY, CDR2 SMNVEV (reference sequence). V trimming: 6 bases; J trimming: 8 bases; junction bases outside the gene matches: 7. The CDR3 is 13 residues long. The CDR3 DNA sequence: TGTGCCAGCAGGACGACTAGCTCCGATGAGCAGTTCTTC. It is translated as CASRTTSSDEQFF.

The V and J genes are TRBV20-1 and TRBJ2-3, with D perhaps assigned TRBD1 or TRBD2 (5 bases each). V was shortened by 1 base and J by 0 bases, with 11 bases between the two germline ends. This CDR3 is built from 15 residues. Germline values: CDR1 DFQATT, CDR2 SNEGSKA (reference sequence). CDR3 sequence reads: CSARGGGFSTDTQYF. The CDR3 DNA is TGCAGTGCTAGAGGTGGGGGATTTAGCACAGATACGCAGTATTTT.

This clonotype has at least ten counts. The rearrangement joins TRBV29-1 to TRBJ2-1; 8 nucleotides align to TRBD1. The junction had 6 bases not matched to a gene; V was cut back by 6 bases and J by 8 bases. The CDR3 totals 12 residues. Germline assignment: CDR1 SQVTM and CDR2 ANQGSEA. In DNA form, the CDR3 reads TGCAGCGTCGGACAGGGCAGCGATGAGCAGTTCTTC. Amino acids: CSVGQGSDEQFF.

This chain connects TRBV29-1 to TRBJ1-1; no definite D call. Trimming removed 4 bases from V and 1 base from J, with 7 bases in between. Germline lookup yields CDR1 SQVTM and CDR2 ANQGSEA. The CDR3 loop spans 12 amino acids. CDR3 nucleotide sequence: TGCAGCGTTGTCCAGACGAACACTGAAGCTTTCTTT. This translates into CSVVQTNTEAFF.

This clonotype was detected many times. This chain uses TRBV7-2 with TRBJ2-5; possible D gene TRBD1, 6 bases. CDR1 and CDR2 from the germline V gene are SGHTA and FQGNSA. The CDR3 contains 15 residues. V was cut by 1 base and J by 0 bases, with 9 bases left in between. The CDR3 reads CASSLGGQYQETQYF. The CDR3 nucleotides read TGTGCCAGCAGCTTAGGAGGACAGTACCAAGAGACCCAGTACTTC.

This clonotype has more than one count but fewer than ten. The V call is TRBV5-1, the J call TRBJ2-1; D may be TRBD2 (5 bases). Germline CDR1 reads SGHRS; CDR2 reads YFSETQ. The CDR3 runs 14 residues. The germline V and J ends were trimmed by 2 bases and 4 bases, with 10 bases remaining between them. In DNA form, the CDR3 reads TGCGCCAGCAGCTTAACCGGGATTTACAATGAGCAGTTCTTC. Translated, it gives CASSLTGIYNEQFF.